The T cell receptor (beta chain) described here comes from a study of neoadjuvant anti-PD-1 for oral cavity cancer. General observations from the study: Greater tumor shrinkage accompanied bigger post-treatment sizes of preexisting clones.

TCRdb's copy holds only in-frame clones and misses some; the assay was immunoSEQ multiplex PCR. The sample consists of more than 20,000 clones, approximately 27% of them appearing once. The sample's time point: after neoadjuvant nivolumab, at surgical resection. The CDR3 extends over 14 amino acids. Germline V lookup: CDR1 SEHNR, CDR2 FQNEAQ (reference sequence). V shed 1 base, J shed 5 bases, and the junction held 4 bases outside the gene matches. Points on this clone: The target antigen is unknown.

The receptor was derived from a person between 35 and 79 years old with oral cavity squamous cell carcinoma. V and J are TRBV7-9 and TRBJ2-7; 8 nucleotides match TRBD1. The sample here was tumor tissue, taken after nivolumab (anti-PD-1) treatment. The CDR3 is CASSLGQGTDEQYF. The CDR3 nucleotides are TGTGCCAGCAGCTTAGGACAGGGGACGGACGAGCAGTACTTC.